These T cell receptor beta chains were read from a single sample in a study of neurological immune-mediated disorders. TCRdb re-called the 5' RACE reads with MiXCR, one entry per CDR3 protein. Found here are about 46,000 distinct CDR3 sequences, 3% to 3.5% of them singletons; the top ten hold more than 13%. The material sequenced was PBMCs. The origin of the receptors is a woman in her 50s with multiple sclerosis. Both conserved end residues are trimmed from each CDR3. D genes are given only for firm matches.

V	D	CDR3
TRBV12-3/TRBV12-4	TRBD2	ASTPYTSGPDTQY
TRBV20-1	TRBD1	SARERGRGGVTEAF
TRBV5-1	TRBD2	ASRMGKTSGGTVYNEQF
TRBV12-3/TRBV12-4	TRBD1	ASNSGQANSPLH
TRBV20-1	TRBD2	SASGSGRALRDTQY
TRBV28	.	ASSPRKVLYEQY
TRBV5-1	TRBD2	ASSLGTSGVETQY
TRBV20-1	.	SGAGSNQPQH
TRBV5-1	TRBD1	ASRPAPKTGTGGNGYT
TRBV25-1	TRBD2	ASSGRSSGGQETQY
TRBV20-1	.	SARDLLGSNQPQH
TRBV7-9	TRBD2	ASSPGGGRSYNEQF
TRBV12-3/TRBV12-4	.	ASSLGGTYQPQH
TRBV5-1	.	ASSLVGGNTGELF
TRBV5-1	.	ASSAGSTGELF
TRBV3-1	.	DSSKDRGEQY
TRBV5-6	.	ASSPGLLSTDTQY
TRBV11-2	.	ASSLIEASYNEQF
TRBV10-2	.	ASSVLGGETQY
TRBV2	TRBD1	ASRPRGNGYTGELF
TRBV5-1	.	ASSFAETGELF
TRBV5-1	TRBD1	ASSSGPTGPNYGYT
TRBV7-2	TRBD2	ASSLAGSGRFNEQF
TRBV10-2	.	ASNLATGTGELF
TRBV9	.	ASSPTGNSYEQY
TRBV7-9	TRBD2	ASSLAAGALETQY
TRBV7-2	.	ASSALRGELF
TRBV20-1	TRBD2	SAGTSGRGKY
TRBV20-1	.	SARDPGLGGWEQY
TRBV12-3/TRBV12-4	.	ASSLRPVSRSTNTEAF
TRBV20-1	TRBD2	SAWTSVRSGELF
TRBV5-1	.	ASSLAIGTTEAF
TRBV11-2	.	ASSSPIGRLYNEQF
TRBV7-8	.	ASSLAGAGAREQY
TRBV28	TRBD2	ASRLPGLAGSGELF
TRBV20-1	.	SARDGESNQPQH
TRBV11-1	.	ASSLRLTASADTQY
TRBV5-1	TRBD1	ASSSGTGLNEQF
TRBV4-1	.	ASSQDGLSRYT
TRBV29-1	TRBD1	STYRDRDPGELF
TRBV4-2	TRBD2	ASSQGLAGGPGTDTQY
TRBV30	.	AWSLGLVSRGTGELF
TRBV7-3	.	ASSPVGRAQETQY
TRBV28	.	ASRDSEVTYEQY
TRBV29-1	.	SVGASRSTDTQY
TRBV5-6	.	ASSLVRRYTDTQY
TRBV7-2	.	ASSVSVADPYEQY
TRBV24-1	TRBD1	ATSDPRDSSYEQY
TRBV5-1	.	ASRGVTGELF
TRBV18	.	ASSPGGVNTEAF
TRBV12-3/TRBV12-4	.	ASSLMGLPYNEQF
TRBV20-1	.	SARRASGNTEAF
TRBV9	.	ASSVDSGGGEKLF